This T cell receptor beta chain stems from a study of post-analysis software for immune sequencing data. Looked up from germline, CDR1 is SQVTM and CDR2 is ANQGSEA. Trimming removed 5 bases at V and 0 bases at J, with 6 bases between. The CDR3 has 12 amino acids. This clonotype was counted a few times. Its matching antigen is unknown. Findings of the study overall: In patients, about 5 TRBV segments were more frequent than in controls, with TRBV5-6, TRBV5-1 and TRBV20-1 among them.

The TCR beta cDNA libraries carried unique molecular identifiers. Via MiXCR, TCRdb re-called the PCR reads, giving one row per CDR3 protein. The table lists hundreds of thousands of distinct CDR3 sequences, roughly 30% of them singletons, with more than 0.55% in the top ten. Sample: blood. The chain combines TRBV29-1 with TRBJ2-3, with D uncertain. The TCR sequence derives from a girl aged 5 to 17 with multiple sclerosis. CDR3 nucleotide sequence: TGCAGCGTTTCAACTAGCACAGATACGCAGTATTTT. This sequence encodes CSVSTSTDTQYF.